This T cell receptor beta chain originates from a study of CXCR3-negative and CXCR3-positive naive CD8 T cells. Study-level points and caveats: Greater hydrophobicity was found in TRB CDR3s of CXCR3-positive naive cells than of CXCR3-negative naive cells.

Germline loops: CDR1 SQVTM, CDR2 ANQGSEA. This CDR3 is built from 13 residues. Definition of naive CD8+ T cells rested on a CD45RO-CCR7+CD27+CD95- profile. Details on this clonotype: Its antigen is still unknown.

5' RACE that incorporated UMI labels was used to prepare the TRB cDNA libraries. TCRdb re-analyzed the 5' RACE reads; it lists each CDR3 protein once, without DNA. Reported are about 150,000 distinct CDR3 sequences; the ten largest clones contain less than 0.55%. This sequence joins TRBV29-1 and TRBJ1-1; as DNA is missing, the TRBD1 call by TCRdb cannot be tested. Sample: naive CXCR3+ CD8+ T cells from blood. Subset specified: CD45RO-CCR7+CD27+CD95- naive CD8+ T cells expressing CXCR3 (TNR3+). The sequence derives from a human donor in good health. Some clones in this sample may be carry-over from other donors' samples. CDR3 protein: CSVEFTGLWEAFF.